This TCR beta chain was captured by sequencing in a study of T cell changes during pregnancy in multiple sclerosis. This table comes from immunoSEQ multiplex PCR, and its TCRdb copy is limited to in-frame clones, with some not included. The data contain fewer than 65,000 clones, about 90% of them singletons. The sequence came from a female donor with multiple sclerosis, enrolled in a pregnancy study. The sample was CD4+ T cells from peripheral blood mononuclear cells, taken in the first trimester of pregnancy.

The CDR3 bases are TGCAGCGTGGGGACTAGCGGATCCTACAATGAGCAGTTCTTC. Protein: CSVGTSGSYNEQFF. This rearrangement joins TRBV29-1 to TRBJ2-1; 11 bases fit TRBD2. V lost 6 bases to trimming and J lost 1 base; unmatched junction nucleotides: 2. In germline, CDR1 is SQVTM, CDR2 ANQGSEA. This CDR3 is built from 14 residues.